This T cell receptor (beta chain) derives from a study of vaccination and CD4 T cells after COVID-19. Sequencing of the DNA from cultured CD4+ T cells was carried out with the Oncomine TCR Beta short-read assay. TCRdb processed the PCR reads anew with MiXCR; each CDR3 protein has one entry. Among approximately 7,400 distinct CDR3 sequences, 73% were seen once, and the ten largest hold over 15%. This clonotype is labeled medium-sized. Its target is unknown. This CDR3 comprises 13 residues. Germline values: CDR1 MNHEY, CDR2 SVGEGT. V lost 4 bases, J lost 7 bases, and 11 bases lay in between. Regarding treatment: roughly 10-day PBMC culture with coronavirus spike peptide pools or control peptides (ViraFEST assay).

The receptor's source is a human donor who had recovered from COVID-19. The material sequenced was CD4+ T cells from blood, cultured in vitro. The genes are TRBV6-2 or TRBV6-3 and TRBJ2-1, with D tentatively TRBD1 or TRBD2 (5 bases each). CDR3 region: CASSFTGTNEQFF. In nucleotides, the CDR3 is TGTGCCAGCAGTTTTACCGGGACGAATGAGCAGTTCTTC.